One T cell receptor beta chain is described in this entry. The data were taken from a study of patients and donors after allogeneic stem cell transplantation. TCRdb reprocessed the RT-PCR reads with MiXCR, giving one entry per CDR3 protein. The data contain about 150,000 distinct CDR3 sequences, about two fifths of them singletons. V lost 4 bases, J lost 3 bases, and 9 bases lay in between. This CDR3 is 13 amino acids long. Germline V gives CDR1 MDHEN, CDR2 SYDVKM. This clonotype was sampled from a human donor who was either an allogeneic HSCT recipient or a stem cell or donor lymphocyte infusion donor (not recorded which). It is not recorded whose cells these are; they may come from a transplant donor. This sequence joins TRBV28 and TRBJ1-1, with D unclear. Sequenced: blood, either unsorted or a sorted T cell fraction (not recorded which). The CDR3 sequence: CASSWERDTEAFF. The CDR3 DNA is TGTGCCAGCAGTTGGGAGAGGGACACTGAAGCTTTCTTT.